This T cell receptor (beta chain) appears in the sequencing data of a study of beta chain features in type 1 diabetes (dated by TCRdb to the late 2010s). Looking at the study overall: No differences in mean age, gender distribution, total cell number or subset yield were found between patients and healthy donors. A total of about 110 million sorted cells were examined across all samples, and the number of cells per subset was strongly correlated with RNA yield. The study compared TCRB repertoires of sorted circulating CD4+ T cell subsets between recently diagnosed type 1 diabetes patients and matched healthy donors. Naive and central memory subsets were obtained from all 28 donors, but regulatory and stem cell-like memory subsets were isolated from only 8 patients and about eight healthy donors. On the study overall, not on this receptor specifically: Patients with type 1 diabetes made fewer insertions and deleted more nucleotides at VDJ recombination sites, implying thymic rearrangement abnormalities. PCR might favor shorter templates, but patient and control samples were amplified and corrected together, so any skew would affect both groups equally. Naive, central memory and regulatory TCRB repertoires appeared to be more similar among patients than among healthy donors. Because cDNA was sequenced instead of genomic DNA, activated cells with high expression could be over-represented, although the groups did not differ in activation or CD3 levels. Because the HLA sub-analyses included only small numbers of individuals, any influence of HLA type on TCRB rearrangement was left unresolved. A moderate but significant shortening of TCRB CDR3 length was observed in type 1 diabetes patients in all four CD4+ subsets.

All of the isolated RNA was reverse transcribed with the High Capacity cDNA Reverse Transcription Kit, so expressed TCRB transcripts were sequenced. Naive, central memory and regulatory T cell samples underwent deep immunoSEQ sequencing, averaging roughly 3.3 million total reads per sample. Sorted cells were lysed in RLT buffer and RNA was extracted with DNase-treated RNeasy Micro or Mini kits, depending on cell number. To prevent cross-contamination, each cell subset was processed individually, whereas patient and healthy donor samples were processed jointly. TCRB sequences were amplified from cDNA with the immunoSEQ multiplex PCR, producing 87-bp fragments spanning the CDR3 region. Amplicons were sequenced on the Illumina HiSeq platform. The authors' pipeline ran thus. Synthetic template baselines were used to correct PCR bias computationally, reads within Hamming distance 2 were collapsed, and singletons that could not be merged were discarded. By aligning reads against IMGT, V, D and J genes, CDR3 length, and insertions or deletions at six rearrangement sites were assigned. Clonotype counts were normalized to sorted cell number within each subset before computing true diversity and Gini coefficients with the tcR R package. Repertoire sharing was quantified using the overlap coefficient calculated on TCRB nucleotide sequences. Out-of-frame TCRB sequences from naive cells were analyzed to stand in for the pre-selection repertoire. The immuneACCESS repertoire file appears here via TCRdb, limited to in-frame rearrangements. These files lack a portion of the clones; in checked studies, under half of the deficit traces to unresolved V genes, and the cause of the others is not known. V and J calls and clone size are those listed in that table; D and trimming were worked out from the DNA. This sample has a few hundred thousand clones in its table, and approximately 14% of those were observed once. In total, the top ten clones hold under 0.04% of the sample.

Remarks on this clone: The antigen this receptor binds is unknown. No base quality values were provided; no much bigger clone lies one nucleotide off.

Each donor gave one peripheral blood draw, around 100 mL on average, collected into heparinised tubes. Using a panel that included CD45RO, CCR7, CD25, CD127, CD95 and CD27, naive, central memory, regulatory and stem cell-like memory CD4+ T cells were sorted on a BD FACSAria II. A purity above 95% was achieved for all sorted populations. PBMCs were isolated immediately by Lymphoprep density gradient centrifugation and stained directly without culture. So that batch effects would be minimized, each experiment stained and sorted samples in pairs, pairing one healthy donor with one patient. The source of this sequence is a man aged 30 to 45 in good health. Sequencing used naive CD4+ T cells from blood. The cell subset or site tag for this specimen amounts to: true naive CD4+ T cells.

Here the CDR3 is given as CASSLSRGREQFF. The DNA is TGTGCCAGCAGCTTATCCCGGGGACGAGAGCAGTTCTTC. The chain uses TRBV7-2 and TRBJ2-1; the D element might be TRBD1 or TRBD2, as each aligns at 5 bases. Counted from cysteine to phenylalanine, this CDR3 has 13 amino acids. Of the read, only the CDR3 DNA is kept; its 39 bases are in frame from base 1. V was cut back by 2 bases and J by 10 bases, leaving a gap of 12 bases between them. Per the germline V gene, SGHTA is the CDR1 and FQGNSA is the CDR2.